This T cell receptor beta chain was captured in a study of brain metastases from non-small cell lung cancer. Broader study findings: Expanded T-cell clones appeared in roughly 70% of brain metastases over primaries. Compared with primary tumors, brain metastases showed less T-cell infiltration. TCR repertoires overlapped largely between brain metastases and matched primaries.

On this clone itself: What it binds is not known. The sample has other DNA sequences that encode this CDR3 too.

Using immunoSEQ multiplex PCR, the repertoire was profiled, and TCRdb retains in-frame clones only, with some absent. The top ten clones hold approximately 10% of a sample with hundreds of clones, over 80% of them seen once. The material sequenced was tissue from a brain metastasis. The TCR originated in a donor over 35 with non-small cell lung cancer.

This CDR3 is CASSTGFTEQFF. The CDR3 DNA sequence: TGTGCCAGCAGTACAGGGTTTACGGAGCAGTTCTTC. V gene TRBV6-2 or TRBV6-3 combines with J gene TRBJ2-1; maybe TRBD1 (6 bases). The V end was cut by 5 bases, the J end by 10 bases, with 12 bases between. Germline CDR1 MNHEY, CDR2 SVGEGT. CDR3 length equals 12 residues.